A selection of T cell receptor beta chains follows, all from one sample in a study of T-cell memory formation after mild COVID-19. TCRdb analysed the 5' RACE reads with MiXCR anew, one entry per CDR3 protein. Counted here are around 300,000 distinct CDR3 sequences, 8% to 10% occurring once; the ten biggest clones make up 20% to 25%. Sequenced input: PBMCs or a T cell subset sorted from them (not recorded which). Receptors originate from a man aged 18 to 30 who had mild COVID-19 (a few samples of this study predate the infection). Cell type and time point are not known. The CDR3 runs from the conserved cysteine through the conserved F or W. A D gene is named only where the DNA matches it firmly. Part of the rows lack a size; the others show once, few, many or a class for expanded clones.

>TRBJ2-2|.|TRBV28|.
TGTGCCAGCAGTTTGCCCACGGGACGTGCGAACACCGGGGAGCTGTTTTTT
CASSLPTGRANTGELFF
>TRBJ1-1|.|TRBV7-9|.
TGTGCCAGCAGCTCAGACAGGAGTTTTTGGAACACTGAAGCTTTCTTT
CASSSDRSFWNTEAFF
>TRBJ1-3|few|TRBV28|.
TGTGCCAGCAGAAGGACGTGGGGAAACACCATATATTTT
CASRRTWGNTIYF
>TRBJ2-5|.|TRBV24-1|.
TGTGCCACCTCGACGGGGGGCGGGGGCCCAGAGACCCAGTACTTC
CATSTGGGGPETQYF
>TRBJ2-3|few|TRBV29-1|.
TGCAGCGGGACGGGTAGCACAGATACGCAGTATTTT
CSGTGSTDTQYF
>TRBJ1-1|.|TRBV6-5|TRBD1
TGTGCCAGCAGTTACGTCCCCCCCAGGGACAGAAAAAACACTGAAGCTTTCTTT
CASSYVPPRDRKNTEAFF
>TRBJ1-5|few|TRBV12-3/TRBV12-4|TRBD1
TGTGCCAGCAGTCCCGGGACAGGGGACAATCAGCCCCAGCATTTT
CASSPGTGDNQPQHF
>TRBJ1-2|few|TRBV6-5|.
TGTGCCAGCAGTTACTCAGGTGGAGGGGGGTATGGCTACACCTTC
CASSYSGGGGYGYTF
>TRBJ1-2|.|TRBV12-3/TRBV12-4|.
TGTGCCAGCAGCGCCCCAGGCAATTCGAACTATGGCTACACCTTC
CASSAPGNSNYGYTF
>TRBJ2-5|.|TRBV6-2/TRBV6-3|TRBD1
TGTGCCAGCAGTCAGACAGGGCAAGAGACCCAGTACTTC
CASSQTGQETQYF
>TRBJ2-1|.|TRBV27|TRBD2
TGTGCCAGCAGTTCGGACCAGGGACTAGCGGGGGGCGAGCAGTTCTTC
CASSSDQGLAGGEQFF
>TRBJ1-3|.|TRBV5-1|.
TGCGCCAGCAGCTTGGCTGAGACGGCAGGAAACACCATATATTTT
CASSLAETAGNTIYF
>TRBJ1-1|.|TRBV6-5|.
TGTGCCAGCTGCCCTTATCTACAGTTCATGAACACTGAAGCTTTCTTT
CASCPYLQFMNTEAFF
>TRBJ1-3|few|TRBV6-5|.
TGTGCCACGCGGACCAGGGACGCCGGAAACACCATATATTTT
CATRTRDAGNTIYF
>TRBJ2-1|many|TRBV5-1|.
TGCGCCAGCAAGGACACGAGCTCCTACAATGAGCAGTTCTTC
CASKDTSSYNEQFF